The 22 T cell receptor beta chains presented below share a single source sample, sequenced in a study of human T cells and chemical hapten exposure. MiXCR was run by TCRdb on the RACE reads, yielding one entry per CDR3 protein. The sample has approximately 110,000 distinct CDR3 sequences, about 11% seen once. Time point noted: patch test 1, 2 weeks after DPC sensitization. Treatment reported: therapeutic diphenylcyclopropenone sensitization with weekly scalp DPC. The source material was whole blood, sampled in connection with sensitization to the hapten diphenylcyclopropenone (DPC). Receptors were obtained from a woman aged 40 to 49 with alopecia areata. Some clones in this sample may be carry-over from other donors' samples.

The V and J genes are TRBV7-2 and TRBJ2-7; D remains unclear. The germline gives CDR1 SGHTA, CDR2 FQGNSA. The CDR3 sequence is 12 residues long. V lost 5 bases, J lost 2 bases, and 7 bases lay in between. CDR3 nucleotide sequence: TGTGCCAGCAGCCACGGACCCTACGAGCAGTACTTC. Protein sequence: CASSHGPYEQYF.

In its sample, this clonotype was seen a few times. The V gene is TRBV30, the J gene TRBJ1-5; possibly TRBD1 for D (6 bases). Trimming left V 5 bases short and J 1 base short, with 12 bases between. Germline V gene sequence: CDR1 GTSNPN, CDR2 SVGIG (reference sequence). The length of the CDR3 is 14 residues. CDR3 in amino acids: CAWSWGPSNQPQHF. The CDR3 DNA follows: TGTGCCTGGTCGTGGGGGCCGAGCAATCAGCCCCAGCATTTT.

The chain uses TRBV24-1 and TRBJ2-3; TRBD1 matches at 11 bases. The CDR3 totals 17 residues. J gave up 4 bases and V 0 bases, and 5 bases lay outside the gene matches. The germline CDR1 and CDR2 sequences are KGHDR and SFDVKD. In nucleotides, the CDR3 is TGTGCCACCAGTGATTTGCACGGACAGGGGGCTGCAGATACGCAGTATTTT. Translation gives CATSDLHGQGAADTQYF.

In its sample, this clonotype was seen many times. This chain's CDR3 is CASSSLPGGVTGELFF. The CDR3 DNA follows: TGTGCCAGCAGCTCCCTTCCGGGAGGTGTTACCGGGGAGCTGTTTTTT. J is TRBJ2-2 and V is TRBV7-2, with 7 bases identical to TRBD2. This CDR3 is 16 amino acids long. Germline V gene data show CDR1 as SGHTA and CDR2 as FQGNSA. With 4 bases clipped from V and 5 bases from J, the junction kept 10 bases outside the gene matches.

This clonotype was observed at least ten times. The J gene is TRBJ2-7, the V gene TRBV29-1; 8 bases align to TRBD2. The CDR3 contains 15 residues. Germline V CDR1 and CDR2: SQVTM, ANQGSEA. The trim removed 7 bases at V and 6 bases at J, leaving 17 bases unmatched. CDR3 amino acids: CSAIKGGSGIAEQYF. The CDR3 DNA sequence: TGCAGCGCTATAAAAGGCGGTAGCGGGATCGCCGAGCAGTACTTC.

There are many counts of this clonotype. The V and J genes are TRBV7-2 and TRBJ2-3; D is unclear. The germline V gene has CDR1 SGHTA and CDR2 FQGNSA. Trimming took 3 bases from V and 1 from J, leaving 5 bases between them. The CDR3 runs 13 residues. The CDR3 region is CASSFKGTDTQYF. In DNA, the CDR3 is TGTGCCAGCAGCTTCAAGGGCACAGATACGCAGTATTTT.

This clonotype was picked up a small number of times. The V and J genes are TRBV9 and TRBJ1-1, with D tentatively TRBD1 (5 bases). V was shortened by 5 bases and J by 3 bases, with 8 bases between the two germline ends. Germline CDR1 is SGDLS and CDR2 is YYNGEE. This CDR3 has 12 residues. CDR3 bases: TGTGCCAGCAGTCAGGGTGACACTGAAGCTTTCTTT. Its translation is CASSQGDTEAFF.

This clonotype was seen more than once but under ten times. The CDR3 nucleotides read TGCAGTGCTAGTTTGTTCCGGACTACCTACAATGAGCAGTTCTTC. The encoded protein is CSASLFRTTYNEQFF. This chain joins TRBV20-1 and TRBJ2-1; D is possibly TRBD2 (6 bases). Trimming shortened V by 3 bases and J by 2 bases, and 14 bases separated the two germline ends. The CDR3 spans 15 residues. CDR1 DFQATT and CDR2 SNEGSKA come from the germline V gene (reference sequence).

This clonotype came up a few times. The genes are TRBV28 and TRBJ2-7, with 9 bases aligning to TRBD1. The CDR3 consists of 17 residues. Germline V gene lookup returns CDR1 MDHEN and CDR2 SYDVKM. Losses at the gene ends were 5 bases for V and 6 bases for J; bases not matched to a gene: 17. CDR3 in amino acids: CASSLRDRVWVVPEQYF. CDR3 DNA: TGTGCCAGCAGTCTCCGGGACAGGGTATGGGTGGTCCCCGAGCAGTACTTC.

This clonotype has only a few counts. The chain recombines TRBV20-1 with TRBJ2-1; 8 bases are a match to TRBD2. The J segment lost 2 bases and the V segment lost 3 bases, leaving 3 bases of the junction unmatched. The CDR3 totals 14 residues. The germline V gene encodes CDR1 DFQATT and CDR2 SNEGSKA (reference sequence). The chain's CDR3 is CSASAGGPYNEQFF. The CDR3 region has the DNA TGCAGTGCTAGTGCGGGGGGACCCTACAATGAGCAGTTCTTC.

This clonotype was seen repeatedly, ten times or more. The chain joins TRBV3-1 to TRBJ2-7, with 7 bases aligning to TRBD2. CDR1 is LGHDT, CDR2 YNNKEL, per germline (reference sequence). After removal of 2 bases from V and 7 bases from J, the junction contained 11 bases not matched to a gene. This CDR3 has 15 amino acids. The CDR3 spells CASSQSSSGNWEQYF. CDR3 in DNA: TGTGCCAGCAGCCAATCGTCTAGCGGCAATTGGGAGCAGTACTTC.

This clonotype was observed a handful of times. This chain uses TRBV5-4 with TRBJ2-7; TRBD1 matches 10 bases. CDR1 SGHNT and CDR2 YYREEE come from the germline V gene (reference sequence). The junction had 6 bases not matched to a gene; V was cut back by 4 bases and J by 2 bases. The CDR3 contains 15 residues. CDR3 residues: CASSLPGQGTYEQYF. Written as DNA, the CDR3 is TGTGCCAGCAGCCTTCCGGGACAGGGGACCTACGAGCAGTACTTC.

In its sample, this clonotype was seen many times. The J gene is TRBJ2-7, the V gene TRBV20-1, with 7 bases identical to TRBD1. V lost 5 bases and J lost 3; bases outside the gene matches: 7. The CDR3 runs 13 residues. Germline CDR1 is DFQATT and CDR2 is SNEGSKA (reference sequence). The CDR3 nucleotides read TGCAGTGCTTCCCAAGACAGGGTCTACGAGCAGTACTTC. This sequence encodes CSASQDRVYEQYF.

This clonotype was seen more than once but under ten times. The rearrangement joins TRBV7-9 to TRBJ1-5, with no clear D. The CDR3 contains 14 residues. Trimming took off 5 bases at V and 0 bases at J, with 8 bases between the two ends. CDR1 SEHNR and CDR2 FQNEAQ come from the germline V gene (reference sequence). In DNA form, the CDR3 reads TGTGCCAGCAGCCCCTCAAATAGCAATCAGCCCCAGCATTTT. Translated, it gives CASSPSNSNQPQHF. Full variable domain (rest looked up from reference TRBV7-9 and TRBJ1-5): DTGVSQNPRHKITKRGQNVTFRCDPISEHNRLYWYRQTLGQGPEFLTYFQNEAQLEKSRLLSDRFSAERPKGSFSTLEIQRTEQGDSAMYLCASSPSNSNQPQHFGDGTRLSIL.

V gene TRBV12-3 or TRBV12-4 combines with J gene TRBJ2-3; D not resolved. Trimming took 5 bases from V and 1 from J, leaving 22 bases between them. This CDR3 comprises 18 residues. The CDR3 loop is CASSTLSSTKLGTDTQYF. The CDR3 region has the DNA TGTGCCAGCAGTACCCTTTCATCTACCAAATTGGGCACAGATACGCAGTATTTT.

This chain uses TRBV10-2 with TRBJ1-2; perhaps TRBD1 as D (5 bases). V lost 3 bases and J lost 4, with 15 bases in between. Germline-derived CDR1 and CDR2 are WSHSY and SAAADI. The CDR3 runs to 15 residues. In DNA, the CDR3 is TGCGCCAGCAGTGAAACCGGGACGCGGGCCTATGGCTACACCTTC. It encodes CASSETGTRAYGYTF.

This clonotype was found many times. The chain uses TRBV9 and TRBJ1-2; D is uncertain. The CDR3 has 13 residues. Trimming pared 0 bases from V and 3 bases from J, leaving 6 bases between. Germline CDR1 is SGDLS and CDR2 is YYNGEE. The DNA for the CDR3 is TGTGCCAGCAGCGTAGATGCAGACTATGGCTACACCTTC. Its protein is CASSVDADYGYTF.

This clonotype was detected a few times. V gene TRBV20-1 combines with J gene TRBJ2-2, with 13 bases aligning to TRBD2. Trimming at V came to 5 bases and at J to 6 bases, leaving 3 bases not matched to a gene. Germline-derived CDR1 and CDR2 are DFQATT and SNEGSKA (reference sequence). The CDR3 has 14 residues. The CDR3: CSAQGLAGAGELFF. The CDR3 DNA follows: TGCAGTGCTCAAGGACTAGCGGGAGCCGGGGAGCTGTTTTTT.

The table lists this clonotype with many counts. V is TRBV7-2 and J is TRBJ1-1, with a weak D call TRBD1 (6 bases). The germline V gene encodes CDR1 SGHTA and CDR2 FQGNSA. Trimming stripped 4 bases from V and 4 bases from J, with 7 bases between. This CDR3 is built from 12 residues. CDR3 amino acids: CASSWDITEAFF. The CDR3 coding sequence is TGTGCCAGCAGCTGGGACATCACTGAAGCTTTCTTT.

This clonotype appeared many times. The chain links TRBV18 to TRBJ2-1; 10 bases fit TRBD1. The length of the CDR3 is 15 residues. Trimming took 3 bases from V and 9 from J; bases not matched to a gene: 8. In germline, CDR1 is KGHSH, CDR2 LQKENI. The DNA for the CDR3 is TGTGCCAGCTCACCGGACAGGGGGGGATTTGGTGAGCAGTTCTTC. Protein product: CASSPDRGGFGEQFF.

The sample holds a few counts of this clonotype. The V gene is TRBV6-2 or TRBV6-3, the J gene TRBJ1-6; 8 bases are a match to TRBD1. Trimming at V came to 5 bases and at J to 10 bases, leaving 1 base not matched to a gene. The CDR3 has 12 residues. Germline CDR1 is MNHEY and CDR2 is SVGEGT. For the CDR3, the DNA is TGTGCCAGCAGTCAGGGGGCATCACCCCTCCACTTT. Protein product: CASSQGASPLHF.

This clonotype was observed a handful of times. The CDR3 protein is CASSLGGRAYEQYF. As DNA, the CDR3 is TGTGCCAGCAGCTTAGGCGGGAGGGCCTACGAGCAGTACTTC. This sequence joins TRBV7-2 and TRBJ2-7; 9 bases are a match to TRBD2. J was trimmed by 2 bases and V by 1 base; bases with no gene match: 0. This CDR3 spans 14 amino acids. Germline V CDR1 and CDR2: SGHTA, FQGNSA.